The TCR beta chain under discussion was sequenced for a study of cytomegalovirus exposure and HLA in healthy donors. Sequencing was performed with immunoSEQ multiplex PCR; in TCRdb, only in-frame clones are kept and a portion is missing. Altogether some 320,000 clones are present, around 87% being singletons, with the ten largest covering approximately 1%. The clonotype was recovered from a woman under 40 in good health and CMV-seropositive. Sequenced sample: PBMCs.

The CDR3 loop reads CASSEAAGNQPQHF. CDR3 sequence (DNA): TGTGCCAGCAGTGAAGCGGCAGGGAATCAGCCCCAGCATTTT. This chain links TRBV2 with TRBJ1-5; D is perhaps TRBD1 (5 bases). Germline V lookup: CDR1 SNHLY, CDR2 FYNNEI. Trimming stripped 0 bases from V and 4 bases from J, with 7 bases between. This CDR3 has 14 amino acids.